This entry lists 27 T cell receptor beta chains sequenced from one sample in a study of early stage breast cancer tumors. The protocol was immunoSEQ multiplex PCR, while the TCRdb copy is restricted to in-frame clones and leaves out a portion. Of a few thousand clones in the sample, around 78% were seen once. The sample taken for sequencing was normal breast tissue next to the tumor. The receptors derive from a person aged 65 to 79 with breast cancer.

This chain links TRBV4-1 with TRBJ2-1, with TRBD2 as a possible D gene (6 bases). The CDR3 loop spans 17 amino acids. Trimming pared 4 bases from V and 7 bases from J, leaving 23 bases between. CDR1 and CDR2 from the germline V gene are MGHRA and YSYEKL. The CDR3 region has the DNA TGCGCCAGCAGCCGGGTTGGCGGGCGGGCCGGGGGTAATGAGCAGTTCTTC. Translation gives CASSRVGGRAGGNEQFF.

This chain joins TRBV6-6 and TRBJ2-3; D is perhaps TRBD2 (5 bases). The V gene lost 2 bases and the J gene lost 9 bases, with 18 bases spanning the gap. This CDR3 comprises 15 residues. The germline V gene has CDR1 MNHNY and CDR2 SVGAGI (reference sequence). The CDR3 region is CASSYPSPSIATQYF. The CDR3 bases are TGTGCCAGCAGTTACCCTTCCCCGAGTATAGCGACGCAGTATTTT.

The chain employs TRBV7-9 and TRBJ2-7; the D gene is possibly TRBD1 (7 bases). This CDR3 has 17 residues. Germline V CDR1 and CDR2: SEHNR, FQNEAQ (reference sequence). V dropped 5 bases and J dropped 6 bases, with 26 bases sitting between them. CDR3 protein: CASSPLTGRLGGLEQYF. In DNA form, the CDR3 reads TGTGCCAGCAGCCCTTTGACAGGGAGGTTGGGAGGCCTCGAGCAGTACTTC. Variable domain in full (rest from reference TRBV7-9 and TRBJ2-7): DTGVSQNPRHKITKRGQNVTFRCDPISEHNRLYWYRQTLGQGPEFLTYFQNEAQLEKSRLLSDRFSAERPKGSFSTLEIQRTEQGDSAMYLCASSPLTGRLGGLEQYFGPGTRLTVT.

The genes are TRBV6-1 and TRBJ2-2; 9 nucleotides agree with TRBD2. V lost 4 bases, J lost 2 bases, and 2 bases stayed unmatched. The CDR3 spans 15 residues. The V gene's germline CDR1 is MNHNS and CDR2 SASEGT. CDR3 bases: TGTGCCAGCAGTGCCCTAGCGGGAAACACCGGGGAGCTGTTTTTT. Its translation is CASSALAGNTGELFF.

This chain connects TRBV6-7 to TRBJ2-7; 9 nucleotides line up with TRBD1. TRBV6-7 is flagged as an ORF with uncertain function. This CDR3 region has 20 residues. V gave up 1 base and J gave up 7 bases; unmatched junction bases: 23. The CDR3 coding sequence is TGTGCCAGCAGTTACTGGGGGAGGGGACAGGGACCAATTAACCTAAGTGAGCAGTACTTC. Its protein product is CASSYWGRGQGPINLSEQYF.

This clone has more than one count but fewer than ten. The chain carries TRBV5-4 and TRBJ1-4; 7 bases are a match to TRBD1. The CDR3 contains 15 residues. Germline assignment: CDR1 SGHNT and CDR2 YYREEE (reference sequence). V lost 4 bases, J lost 3 bases, and 6 bases stayed unmatched. CDR3 loop: CASSVSDRANEKLFF. CDR3 nucleotide sequence: TGTGCCAGCAGCGTTAGCGACAGGGCTAATGAAAAACTGTTTTTT. Full variable domain (rest looked up from reference TRBV5-4 and TRBJ1-4): ETGVTQSPTHLIKTRGQQVTLRCSSQSGHNTVSWYQQALGQGPQFIFQYYREEENGRGNFPPRFSGLQFPNYSSELNVNALELDDSALYLCASSVSDRANEKLFFGSGTQLSVL.

The chain couples TRBV11-2 to TRBJ2-1; 8 bases match TRBD1. Germline CDR1 reads SGHAT; CDR2 reads FQNNGV. After removal of 4 bases from V and 0 bases from J, the junction contained 2 bases not matched to a gene. CDR3 length equals 15 residues. The CDR3 DNA reads as TGTGCCAGCAGCTCCACAGGGGGCTCCTACAATGAGCAGTTCTTC. Protein: CASSSTGGSYNEQFF.

Only a few counts were recorded for this clone. J is TRBJ2-1 and V is TRBV7-8; D unclear. V was pared by 5 bases and J by 0 bases, with 14 bases between. The germline V gene has CDR1 SGHVS and CDR2 FQNEAQ. The CDR3 is 16 amino acids. In DNA form, the CDR3 reads TGTGCCAGCAGCCCAAGAACCGCGAGCTCCTACAATGAGCAGTTCTTC. Translation: CASSPRTASSYNEQFF.

The rearrangement joins TRBV5-1 to TRBJ2-1; a weak D match, TRBD2 (5 bases). V was pared by 4 bases and J by 12 bases, with 14 bases between. The CDR3 length is 12 residues. Germline CDR1 reads SGHRS; CDR2 reads YFSETQ. CDR3 in DNA: TGCGCCAGCAGCCCCGGCTCCCGGGGGCAGTTCTTC. The encoded protein is CASSPGSRGQFF.

This clone appeared a few times. The CDR3 region has the DNA TGTGCCAGCAGAGCCCGGGACAGAGATAATTCACCCCTCCACTTT. Amino acid sequence: CASRARDRDNSPLHF. The chain joins TRBV7-8 to TRBJ1-6; 7 bases match TRBD1. The V and J ends lost 6 bases and 5 bases, in that order; junction bases with no gene match: 7. Germline V gene data show CDR1 as SGHVS and CDR2 as FQNEAQ. CDR3 length: 15 amino acids.

This clone was detected only once. J is TRBJ2-2 and V is TRBV15; 13 nucleotides match TRBD2. Germline lookup yields CDR1 LNHNV and CDR2 YYDKDF (reference sequence). The trim removed 10 bases at V and 8 bases at J, leaving 16 bases unmatched. This CDR3 contains 17 residues. The CDR3 is CAIKAGLAGTGSGELFF. CDR3 DNA: TGTGCCATAAAGGCGGGACTAGCGGGGACGGGGTCGGGGGAGCTGTTTTTT.

DNA for the CDR3: TGTGCCAGCAGCTTAATTTACTCTGGGGCCAACGTCCTGACTTTC. Translating gives CASSLIYSGANVLTF. This chain joins TRBV7-6 and TRBJ2-6; D call uncertain. CDR1 and CDR2 from the germline V gene are SGHVS and FNYEAQ. This CDR3 region has 15 residues. The V end lost 2 bases, the J end lost 0 bases, and 5 bases lay between the germline ends. The variable domain in full, with the rest retrieved from reference TRBV7-6 and TRBJ2-6, is GAGVSQSPRYKVTKRGQDVALRCDPISGHVSLYWYRQALGQGPEFLTYFNYEAQQDKSGLPNDRFSAERPEGSISTLTIQRTEQRDSAMYRCASSLIYSGANVLTFGAGSRLTVL.

This clone was seen more than once but under ten times. CDR3 region: CASSYSGGSNSPLHF. The CDR3 bases are TGTGCCAGCAGTTACTCAGGGGGCAGTAATTCACCCCTCCACTTT. V and J are TRBV6-6 and TRBJ1-6, with TRBD1 matching 7 bases. V lost 0 bases and J lost 6; bases outside the gene matches: 2. CDR3 size: 15 residues. CDR1 and CDR2 from the germline V gene are MNHNY and SVGAGI (reference sequence).

This clone was detected a few times. V gene TRBV11-1 combines with J gene TRBJ1-6; 9 nucleotides agree with TRBD1. V trimming: 7 bases; J trimming: 8 bases; junction bases outside the gene matches: 3. In germline, CDR1 is SGHAT, CDR2 FQDESV (reference sequence). This CDR3 is built from 13 residues. CDR3 nucleotide sequence: TGTGCCAGCACCCGGACAGGGGATTCACCCCTCCACTTT. Translated, it gives CASTRTGDSPLHF. The whole variable domain, remainder taken from reference TRBV11-1 and TRBJ1-6, is EAEVAQSPRYKITEKSQAVAFWCDPISGHATLYWYRQILGQGPELLVQFQDESVVDDSQLPKDRFSAERLKGVDSTLKIQPAELGDSAMYLCASTRTGDSPLHFGNGTRLTVT.

The chain joins TRBV14 to TRBJ1-4, with TRBD1 identical over 7 bases. Looked up from germline, CDR1 is SGHDN and CDR2 is FVKESK. This CDR3 contains 14 residues. Germline trimming cut 4 bases from V and 4 bases from J; bases unmatched to any gene: 3. CDR3 amino acids: CASSLRQGNEKLFF. As DNA, the CDR3 is TGTGCCAGCAGCCTTCGACAGGGTAATGAAAAACTGTTTTTT.

The chain employs TRBV20-1 and TRBJ1-2, with D unclear. CDR3 size: 11 residues. Per germline, CDR1 DFQATT and CDR2 SNEGSKA (reference sequence). V lost 5 bases to trimming and J lost 5 bases, with 9 bases between them. The CDR3, as DNA: TGCAGTGCTGAGGAGATATATGGCTACACCTTC. This codes for CSAEEIYGYTF.

This clone was observed a few times. The rearrangement links TRBV9 to TRBJ2-3, with 9 nucleotides matching TRBD2. In germline, CDR1 is SGDLS, CDR2 YYNGEE. With 2 bases clipped from V and 2 bases from J, the junction kept 6 bases outside the gene matches. The CDR3 totals 16 residues. The CDR3 spells CASSVRLAEDTDTQYF. The CDR3 DNA is TGTGCCAGCAGCGTTAGACTAGCGGAGGACACAGATACGCAGTATTTT.

CDR3 nucleotide sequence: TGTGCCAGCAGTTTCGGGACTAGCGGTCTCAATGAGCAGTTCTTC. It is translated as CASSFGTSGLNEQFF. V usage is TRBV27 and J usage is TRBJ2-1; TRBD2 matches at 11 bases. V lost 3 bases to trimming and J lost 6 bases; unmatched junction nucleotides: 4. Germline-derived CDR1 and CDR2 are MNHEY and SMNVEV (reference sequence). The CDR3 has 15 amino acids.

The chain uses TRBV18 and TRBJ1-3; 7 bases agree with TRBD1. Germline V CDR1 and CDR2: KGHSH, LQKENI. The ends lost 6 bases at V and 0 bases at J; junction bases unmatched: 8. The CDR3 is made up of 16 amino acids. For the CDR3, the DNA is TGTGCCAGCTCGCCGGGACAGTGGGGCTCTGGAAACACCATATATTTT. Protein: CASSPGQWGSGNTIYF.

J is TRBJ2-1 and V is TRBV11-2; 9 nucleotides match TRBD1. The CDR3 contains 15 residues. CDR1 and CDR2 (germline): SGHAT, FQNNGV. J lost 4 bases, V lost 5 bases, and 6 bases had no gene match. The CDR3 reads CASSQGTGNYNEQFF. In nucleotides, the CDR3 is TGTGCCAGCAGCCAAGGGACAGGGAATTACAATGAGCAGTTCTTC.

The chain combines TRBV19 with TRBJ2-7; 7 bases map to TRBD1. The CDR3 extends over 13 amino acids. V trimming: 9 bases; J trimming: 0 bases; junction bases outside the gene matches: 5. The germline V gene has CDR1 LNHDA and CDR2 SQIVND (reference sequence). The CDR3 reads CASQRDSSYEQYF. CDR3 DNA: TGTGCCAGCCAGAGGGACAGCTCCTACGAGCAGTACTTC.

The chain combines TRBV6-5 with TRBJ2-2, with 7 bases that match TRBD2. Germline-derived CDR1 and CDR2 are MNHEY and SVGAGI. CDR3 size: 13 residues. Trimming cost V 9 bases and J 6 bases; bases outside gene matches: 7. CDR3: CASFGGRAGELFF. As DNA, the CDR3 is TGTGCCAGTTTCGGAGGGAGGGCCGGGGAGCTGTTTTTT.

This clone was picked up a small number of times. The chain's CDR3 is CASSFTSQFYEQYF. The CDR3 nucleotides are TGTGCCAGCAGCTTCACGTCCCAGTTCTACGAGCAGTACTTC. The V and J genes are TRBV7-2 and TRBJ2-7; no clear D gene. Germline V gives CDR1 SGHTA, CDR2 FQGNSA. V was clipped by 3 bases and J by 3 bases, with 12 bases between them. The CDR3 runs to 14 residues.

The chain is built from TRBV6-5 and TRBJ2-1; the match to TRBD2 covers 11 bases. CDR3 length: 15 amino acids. CDR1 MNHEY and CDR2 SVGAGI come from the germline V gene. V dropped 6 bases and J dropped 3; count of bases not matched to a gene: 4. The CDR3 nucleotides read TGTGCCAGCAGGACTAGCGGGGTCCTCTACAATGAGCAGTTCTTC. Its protein is CASRTSGVLYNEQFF.

This clone showed up just a few times. Possible read error: a much larger clone is one base away. The CDR3, as DNA: TGTGCCAGCAGCTTTGGGACAGGGGTAAGCGAGCAGTACTTC. It yields the protein CASSFGTGVSEQYF. This chain joins TRBV7-9 and TRBJ2-7; 10 positions match TRBD1. Looked up from germline, CDR1 is SEHNR and CDR2 is FQNEAQ (reference sequence). The CDR3 is 14 amino acids. V was clipped by 3 bases and J by 6 bases; unmatched bases: 5.

The chain uses TRBV11-2 and TRBJ2-4; TRBD2 matches 9 bases. There are 17 residues in the CDR3. Per the germline V gene, CDR1 is SGHAT and CDR2 is FQNNGV. The junction had 12 bases not matched to a gene; V was cut back by 2 bases and J by 7 bases. The CDR3 loop is CASSLYILGTSGNIQYF. The CDR3 region has the DNA TGTGCCAGCAGCTTATATATACTCGGCACTAGCGGGAACATTCAGTACTTC. Full variable domain (outside the CDR3, taken from reference TRBV11-2 and TRBJ2-4): EAGVAQSPRYKIIEKRQSVAFWCNPISGHATLYWYQQILGQGPKLLIQFQNNGVVDDSQLPKDRFSAERLKGVDSTLKIQPAKLEDSAVYLCASSLYILGTSGNIQYFGAGTRLSVL.

This rearrangement joins TRBV6-5 to TRBJ1-1; TRBD1 might be the D (6 bases). V was pared by 0 bases and J by 4 bases, with 9 bases between. The CDR3 has 14 residues. In germline, CDR1 is MNHEY, CDR2 SVGAGI. The chain's CDR3 is CASSYSVQGTEAFF. The CDR3 DNA sequence: TGTGCCAGCAGTTACTCTGTACAGGGCACTGAAGCTTTCTTT.